These 12 T cell receptor beta chains originate from one sample sequenced in a study of shared clonotypes between healthy human individuals. Data came from immunoSEQ multiplex PCR; TCRdb stores just in-frame clones and leaves some out. The sample lists 2,500,000 or so clones; 93% were seen once. The sample taken for sequencing was naive CD4+ T cells from PBMCs. Subset: CD45RA+ positively selected. The source is a man aged 18-30 years in good health. Some clones in this sample may be carry-over from other donors' samples.

The CDR3 DNA sequence: TGTGCCAGCCGGAGGGACAGATCTCAAGAGACCCAGTACTTC. The encoded protein is CASRRDRSQETQYF. The chain links TRBV2 to TRBJ2-5; D possibly corresponds to TRBD1 (7 bases). CDR3 size: 14 residues. Looked up from germline, CDR1 is SNHLY and CDR2 is FYNNEI. V lost 8 bases and J 2 bases, leaving 15 bases between the germline ends. Based on the CDR3 plus reference TRBV2 and TRBJ2-5, the full variable domain is EPEVTQTPSHQVTQMGQEVILRCVPISNHLYFYWYRQILGQKVEFLVSFYNNEISEKSEIFDDQFSVERPDGSNFTLKIRSTKLEDSAMYFCASRRDRSQETQYFGPGTRLLVL.

The chain employs TRBV27 and TRBJ1-5; D gene unclear. CDR1 is MNHEY and CDR2 is SMNVEV in the germline V gene (reference sequence). The CDR3 covers 13 residues. V was trimmed by 4 bases and J by 9 bases, leaving 13 bases between them. The CDR3 spells CASSSAGARPQHF. For the CDR3, the DNA is TGTGCCAGCAGTTCGGCAGGCGCACGGCCCCAGCATTTT.

The chain links TRBV2 to TRBJ2-7, with D perhaps matching TRBD2 (6 bases). The CDR3 is 16 amino acids. Between the trimmed V and J ends, which lost 3 bases and 2 bases, there was a span of 17 bases. Germline V gene data show CDR1 as SNHLY and CDR2 as FYNNEI. The CDR3 loop reads CASSEGGGSNPYEQYF. The CDR3 DNA follows: TGTGCCAGCAGTGAGGGGGGTGGCTCGAACCCCTACGAGCAGTACTTC. The full variable domain, its missing parts supplied by reference TRBV2 and TRBJ2-7, is EPEVTQTPSHQVTQMGQEVILRCVPISNHLYFYWYRQILGQKVEFLVSFYNNEISEKSEIFDDQFSVERPDGSNFTLKIRSTKLEDSAMYFCASSEGGGSNPYEQYFGPGTRLTVT.

J is TRBJ1-2 and V is TRBV5-3; D not certain. TRBV5-3 is classed as an ORF, of uncertain function. The CDR3 spans 13 residues. V was trimmed by 0 bases and J by 10 bases, leaving 13 bases between them. The CDR3 bases are TGTGCCAGAAGCTTGGAACCAGAGGTGCCCTACACCTTC. It specifies CARSLEPEVPYTF.

This chain connects TRBV4-1 to TRBJ2-5, with no clear D. The CDR3 is made up of 18 amino acids. V was shortened by 0 bases and J by 7 bases, with 24 bases between the two germline ends. Germline V gene lookup returns CDR1 MGHRA and CDR2 YSYEKL. CDR3 amino acids: CASSQERGEPLKFGTQYF. The DNA for the CDR3 is TGCGCCAGCAGCCAAGAGAGAGGAGAGCCCCTAAAGTTTGGGACCCAGTACTTC.

The V call is TRBV5-1, the J call TRBJ2-1; 11 nucleotides align to TRBD2. The germline V gene has CDR1 SGHRS and CDR2 YFSETQ. The V gene end was trimmed by 0 bases and the J gene end by 5 bases; junction bases not matched to a gene: 16. The CDR3 has 20 residues. The DNA of the CDR3 is TGCGCCAGCAGCTTGGGCCCCCAGACTAGCGGGATAGGGGCCGACAATGAGCAGTTCTTC. Its protein product is CASSLGPQTSGIGADNEQFF.

This chain joins TRBV7-9 and TRBJ2-3; 8 bases fit TRBD1. The CDR3 is made up of 15 amino acids. With V trimmed by 4 bases and J by 1 base, 4 bases remained unmatched. From germline, CDR1 is SEHNR and CDR2 FQNEAQ (reference sequence). Written as DNA, the CDR3 is TGTGCCAGCAGCTACACGACAGGGGGCACAGATACGCAGTATTTT. This encodes CASSYTTGGTDTQYF.

The rearrangement uses TRBV30 and TRBJ2-7; 11 bases match TRBD2. This CDR3 has 15 residues. V lost 3 bases and J lost 4; bases outside the gene matches: 8. Germline V gene sequence: CDR1 GTSNPN, CDR2 SVGIG (reference sequence). CDR3: CAWSPFSSGRYEQYF. Here the CDR3 DNA reads TGTGCCTGGAGCCCCTTTTCTAGCGGGAGGTACGAGCAGTACTTC.

Remarks on this clone: Other DNA sequences within the sample encode an identical CDR3. V is TRBV5-1 and J is TRBJ2-5; 7 nucleotides line up with TRBD2. Germline CDR1 reads SGHRS; CDR2 reads YFSETQ. J lost 1 base, V lost 0 bases, and 3 bases had no gene match. The CDR3 is 15 amino acids. The CDR3 spells CASSLVASGQETQYF. The CDR3 region has the DNA TGCGCCAGCAGCTTGGTGGCTAGCGGCCAAGAGACCCAGTACTTC.

This clone is a singleton in its sample. Other DNA variants within this sample encode the same CDR3. The genes are TRBV11-2 and TRBJ1-1; TRBD1 agrees at 9 bases. V was clipped by 5 bases and J by 5 bases; unmatched bases: 3. Germline V gene lookup returns CDR1 SGHAT and CDR2 FQNNGV. The CDR3 is 13 residues long. The CDR3 reads CASSPGTGTEAFF. The CDR3 DNA reads as TGTGCCAGCAGCCCCGGGACAGGGACTGAAGCTTTCTTT.

The chain joins TRBV28 to TRBJ2-7; TRBD2 agrees at 9 bases. The J segment lost 0 bases and the V segment lost 6 bases, leaving 6 bases of the junction unmatched. The CDR3 consists of 15 residues. CDR1 is MDHEN and CDR2 is SYDVKM in the germline V gene. The CDR3 region is CASRPTSGLSYEQYF. CDR3 sequence (DNA): TGTGCCAGCAGACCAACTAGCGGGCTCTCCTACGAGCAGTACTTC.

The V gene is TRBV27, the J gene TRBJ1-2, with D perhaps TRBD1 (6 bases). Germline-derived CDR1 and CDR2 are MNHEY and SMNVEV (reference sequence). V dropped 5 bases and J dropped 8 bases, with 15 bases sitting between them. This CDR3 has 13 amino acids. For the CDR3, the DNA is TGTGCCAGCAGTCACAACAGGGAACGGGGCTACACCTTC. It specifies CASSHNRERGYTF.